A single count supports the clone carrying this T cell receptor (beta chain). The V gene lost 6 bases and the J gene lost 3 bases, with 12 bases spanning the gap. This CDR3 has 13 amino acids. Germline CDR1 is MDHEN and CDR2 is SYDVKM. Study processing details: Reference gene primer amplification yielded estimated nucleated cell counts. TCRdb's table, derived via immunoSEQ multiplex PCR, lists solely in-frame clones and lacks some. The V and J calls and clone size come from that table; D and trimming were worked out from the DNA. The data show a few hundred thousand clones, with approximately 80% seen just once and around 7.8% held by the top ten. The sample is drawn from a study of blood T cell repertoires in COVID-19. Study-level background: The origin of the acute and convalescent COVID-19 samples was the United States, Italy and Spain. T cells, B-cell-depleted T cells, or PBMCs provided the cDNA or gDNA that served as material.

Sequenced: peripheral blood. The source of this sequence is a human donor in a cohort sampled during active COVID-19. This chain joins TRBV28 and TRBJ2-7, with TRBD1 as a possible D gene (6 bases). The CDR3 DNA is TGTGCCAGCAGGCTAGACAGGCGCTACGAGCAGTACTTC. Protein: CASRLDRRYEQYF.